These T cell receptor beta chains were read from a single sample in a study. The table came from immunoSEQ multiplex PCR; TCRdb's copy has only in-frame clones and leaves some out. The sample carries approximately 53,000 clones, 93% recorded once. Sequencing was carried out using PBMCs. These receptors all stem from a man aged 35-49 years with rheumatoid arthritis. CDR3s include the opening cysteine and the closing phenylalanine or tryptophan. D genes are given only for firm matches. Clone size appears in some rows only: once, few, many, or a class for an expanded clone.

clone size,V gene,D gene,J gene,CDR3 protein,CDR3 DNA
.,TRBV12-5,.,TRBJ1-1,CASGLREGHTEAFF,TGTGCTAGTGGTTTGAGGGAAGGGCACACTGAAGCTTTCTTT
.,TRBV6-5,.,TRBJ2-3,CASTPNGGTDTQYF,TGTGCCAGCACCCCCAACGGTGGCACAGATACGCAGTATTTT
.,TRBV5-1,TRBD1,TRBJ2-7,CASGQGTSYEQYF,TGCGCCAGCGGACAGGGTACTTCCTACGAGCAGTACTTC
.,TRBV18,.,TRBJ2-1,CASSPPWAPAYNEQFF,TGTGCCAGCTCACCACCGTGGGCCCCGGCCTACAATGAGCAGTTCTTC
.,TRBV28,.,TRBJ2-7,CASSLSRYEQYF,TGTGCCAGCAGTTTATCCAGATACGAGCAGTACTTC
once,TRBV7-9,.,TRBJ2-3,CASSSGTPVSDTQYF,TGTGCCAGCAGTTCCGGGACTCCCGTCTCAGATACGCAGTATTTT
.,TRBV5-1,.,TRBJ1-1,CASSPWGESGTEAFF,TGCGCCAGCAGCCCTTGGGGGGAATCGGGAACTGAAGCTTTCTTT
.,TRBV5-4,.,TRBJ2-1,CASSLGGVSSYNEQFF,TGTGCCAGCAGCTTGGGCGGGGTGAGCTCCTACAATGAGCAGTTCTTC
few,TRBV5-5,TRBD1,TRBJ2-6,CASSLGSNLGGAGANVLTF,TGTGCCAGCAGCTTGGGATCTAATTTAGGGGGCGCTGGGGCCAACGTCCTGACTTTC
.,TRBV10-2,.,TRBJ2-1,CASCRGGSSYNEQFF,TGCGCCAGCTGTAGGGGGGGCAGCTCCTACAATGAGCAGTTCTTC
.,TRBV13,.,TRBJ2-7,CASSLGSRPYEQYF,TGTGCCAGCAGCTTAGGCTCGCGCCCCTACGAGCAGTACTTC
.,TRBV5-1,.,TRBJ2-3,CASSLGRGPSTDTQYF,TGCGCCAGCAGCTTGGGTCGGGGGCCTAGCACAGATACGCAGTATTTT
.,TRBV6-2/TRBV6-3,.,TRBJ2-1,CASSYGLANQHYNEQFF,TGTGCCAGCAGTTACGGGCTAGCGAACCAGCATTACAATGAGCAGTTCTTC
.,TRBV2,.,TRBJ2-1,CASSERVLGNEQFF,TGTGCCAGCAGTGAGAGAGTTCTGGGCAATGAGCAGTTCTTC
.,TRBV27,TRBD1,TRBJ1-5,CASSLRTGSNQPQHF,TGTGCCAGCAGTTTACGGACAGGGAGCAATCAGCCCCAGCATTTT
.,TRBV28,.,TRBJ1-1,CASSLFRERHTEAFF,TGTGCCAGCAGTTTATTTCGGGAGCGGCACACTGAAGCTTTCTTT
.,TRBV19,.,TRBJ2-5,CASKDSLGRETQYF,TGTGCCAGTAAGGACTCGTTGGGGCGAGAGACCCAGTACTTC
.,TRBV5-5,.,TRBJ2-3,CASSLARIPPTDTQYF,TGTGCCAGCAGCTTGGCAAGGATACCCCCCACAGATACGCAGTATTTT
.,TRBV15,.,TRBJ2-2,CATSREGRNTGELFF,TGTGCCACCAGCAGAGAGGGACGCAACACCGGGGAGCTGTTTTTT
.,TRBV6-2/TRBV6-3,.,TRBJ2-2,CASSSNTGELFF,TGTGCCAGCAGTTCGAACACCGGGGAGCTGTTTTTT
.,TRBV7-8,.,TRBJ2-7,CASSLAGARSYEQYF,TGTGCCAGCAGCTTAGCCGGGGCCCGCTCCTACGAGCAGTACTTC
.,TRBV4-3,.,TRBJ1-1,CASSQDSGFQGWTEAFF,TGCGCCAGCAGCCAAGATTCTGGTTTTCAGGGGTGGACTGAAGCTTTCTTT
.,TRBV6-5,.,TRBJ1-2,CASSYSPLGTNYGYTF,TGTGCCAGCAGTTACTCCCCGTTGGGAACTAACTATGGCTACACCTTC
.,TRBV14,.,TRBJ1-2,CASSRRDIRPNYGYTF,TGTGCCAGCAGCCGGCGGGACATACGACCTAACTATGGCTACACCTTC
once,TRBV27,.,TRBJ2-2,CASSFPITGTNTGELFF,TGTGCCAGCAGTTTTCCGATCACAGGGACGAACACCGGGGAGCTGTTTTTT
.,TRBV6-5,.,TRBJ2-2,CASRPQSTGELFF,TGTGCCAGCAGACCGCAGTCCACCGGGGAGCTGTTTTTT
.,TRBV9,TRBD2,TRBJ2-1,CASSVVASGRAHEQFF,TGTGCCAGCAGCGTAGTGGCTAGCGGGAGGGCCCATGAGCAGTTCTTC
.,TRBV19,.,TRBJ1-5,CASSIWATGNQPQHF,TGTGCCAGTAGTATCTGGGCGACAGGCAATCAGCCCCAGCATTTT
.,TRBV12-5,.,TRBJ1-2,CASGLSGNYGYTF,TGTGCTAGTGGTTTGTCCGGGAACTATGGCTACACCTTC
.,TRBV18,TRBD1,TRBJ1-6,CASSPGTGGKSPLHF,TGTGCCAGCTCACCAGGGACAGGGGGCAAGTCACCCCTCCACTTT
few,TRBV5-1,.,TRBJ2-2,CASSLGQVNTGELFF,TGCGCCAGCAGCTTGGGGCAGGTGAACACCGGGGAGCTGTTTTTT
.,TRBV15,TRBD1,TRBJ2-1,CATSRTGTGVYNEQFF,TGTGCCACCAGCAGGACCGGGACAGGGGTATACAATGAGCAGTTCTTC
.,TRBV28,.,TRBJ2-7,CASSLGEGWRNEQYF,TGTGCCAGCAGTTTAGGCGAAGGGTGGCGGAACGAGCAGTACTTC
.,TRBV29-1,TRBD1,TRBJ1-2,CSAHPGTGGDGGYGYTF,TGCAGCGCCCACCCCGGGACAGGGGGCGATGGAGGCTATGGCTACACCTTC
.,TRBV7-9,TRBD1,TRBJ2-7,CASSPPGTGGFYEQYF,TGTGCCAGCAGCCCTCCTGGGACAGGGGGTTTCTACGAGCAGTACTTC
.,TRBV19,.,TRBJ2-3,CASSRSEGAPDTQYF,TGTGCCAGTAGTAGATCCGAAGGAGCCCCAGATACGCAGTATTTT
once,TRBV24-1,.,TRBJ2-1,CATSDPTGVTYNEQFF,TGTGCCACCAGTGACCCTACTGGTGTCACCTACAATGAGCAGTTCTTC
.,TRBV7-9,TRBD1,TRBJ1-6,CASSQGGSGSYSPLHF,TGTGCCAGCAGCCAAGGGGGCTCAGGGAGTTATTCACCCCTCCACTTT
.,TRBV18,.,TRBJ1-5,CASSPWTANQPQHF,TGTGCCAGCTCACCGTGGACAGCTAATCAGCCCCAGCATTTT
.,TRBV5-5,.,TRBJ2-7,CASSLVRGYEQYF,TGTGCCAGCAGCTTGGTTAGGGGCTACGAGCAGTACTTC
.,TRBV5-1,.,TRBJ1-3,CASSLPDSSGNTIYF,TGCGCCAGCAGCTTGCCGGACAGCTCTGGAAACACCATATATTTT
.,TRBV11-1,TRBD1,TRBJ2-7,CASSFVPGGSYEQYF,TGTGCCAGCAGCTTCGTCCCAGGGGGCTCCTACGAGCAGTACTTC
.,TRBV6-2/TRBV6-3,TRBD2,TRBJ2-7,CASSYGPSGSLLYEQYF,TGTGCCAGCAGTTACGGGCCTAGCGGGAGTCTCCTATACGAGCAGTACTTC
.,TRBV12-5,.,TRBJ1-2,CASGSQTGNYGYTF,TGTGCTAGTGGTTCCCAAACAGGGAACTATGGCTACACCTTC
.,TRBV28,.,TRBJ1-6,CASRTHRSSYNSPLHF,TGTGCCAGCAGGACACACAGGAGCTCCTATAATTCACCCCTCCACTTT
.,TRBV5-1,.,TRBJ2-5,CASSFTPQGFGGLRETQYF,TGCGCCAGCAGCTTCACCCCTCAAGGCTTCGGGGGCCTGCGAGAGACCCAGTACTTC
once,TRBV7-2,TRBD2,TRBJ2-5,CASSWGLAGVETQYF,TGTGCCAGCAGCTGGGGACTAGCGGGAGTAGAGACCCAGTACTTC
.,TRBV23-1,TRBD1,TRBJ1-1,CASSQGTGGPGNTEAFF,TGCGCCAGCAGTCAAGGGACAGGGGGCCCGGGGAACACTGAAGCTTTCTTT
.,TRBV6-5,.,TRBJ1-3,CATRRPLSSGNTIYF,TGTGCCACCCGCCGCCCTCTAAGCTCTGGAAACACCATATATTTT
.,TRBV10-2,TRBD1,TRBJ2-3,CASSSPGQVEDTQYF,TGCGCCAGCAGTTCCCCGGGACAGGTGGAAGATACGCAGTATTTT
.,TRBV5-5,TRBD1,TRBJ2-5,CASSRDSLQETQYF,TGTGCCAGCAGCCGGGACAGCCTACAAGAGACCCAGTACTTC
.,TRBV6-2/TRBV6-3,TRBD2,TRBJ2-1,CASSYPSGDYNEQFF,TGTGCCAGCAGTTACCCTAGCGGGGATTACAATGAGCAGTTCTTC
.,TRBV25-1,TRBD1,TRBJ1-1,CASSTQGVRTEAFF,TGTGCCAGCAGTACCCAGGGGGTAAGGACTGAAGCTTTCTTT
once,TRBV4-3,.,TRBJ1-1,CASSQDRGLNTEAFF,TGCGCCAGCAGCCAAGATCGGGGGTTGAACACTGAAGCTTTCTTT
.,TRBV4-2,.,TRBJ1-1,CASSPSGRANTEAFF,TGTGCCAGCAGCCCTTCCGGACGGGCGAACACTGAAGCTTTCTTT